Following are 24 T cell receptor beta chains from one sample sequenced in a study of cytomegalovirus exposure and HLA in healthy donors. It was with 60 Vbeta and 13 Jbeta primers that the PCR ran. Sequencing was performed with immunoSEQ multiplex PCR; in TCRdb, only in-frame clones are kept and a portion is missing. The table records around 150,000 clones, about 75% of them present only once. Sequencing input: PBMCs. Source of these receptors: a man aged 18 to 30 in good health and CMV-seronegative.

V gene TRBV7-2 combines with J gene TRBJ1-1; TRBD1 matches at 8 bases. The germline CDR1 and CDR2 sequences are SGHTA and FQGNSA. The ends lost 0 bases at V and 0 bases at J; junction bases unmatched: 3. The CDR3 totals 16 residues. The CDR3 here is CASSLAQGALNTEAFF. The CDR3 nucleotides read TGTGCCAGCAGCTTAGCGCAGGGGGCTTTGAACACTGAAGCTTTCTTT.

The J gene is TRBJ2-3, the V gene TRBV6-5; D not resolved. Germline CDR1 and CDR2: MNHEY and SVGAGI. Trimming left V 5 bases short and J 0 bases short, with 9 bases between. The CDR3 length is 14 residues. CDR3 DNA: TGTGCCAGCAGTCGTGTGCGAAGCACAGATACGCAGTATTTT. The encoded protein is CASSRVRSTDTQYF.

This chain uses TRBV28 with TRBJ2-2; possibly TRBD2 for D (5 bases). The CDR3 totals 13 residues. Germline loops: CDR1 MDHEN, CDR2 SYDVKM. V was trimmed by 7 bases and J by 6 bases, leaving 12 bases between them. CDR3 sequence: CASTTLRAGELFF. DNA for the CDR3: TGTGCCAGCACCACTTTGAGGGCCGGGGAGCTGTTTTTT.

The sample holds one count of this clone. The rearrangement joins TRBV5-1 to TRBJ2-2; TRBD2 matches 11 bases. Losses at the gene ends were 1 base for V and 7 bases for J; bases not matched to a gene: 3. The CDR3 contains 15 residues. CDR1 and CDR2 (germline): SGHRS, YFSETQ. CDR3 sequence: CASSLLLAGGGELFF. The CDR3 bases are TGCGCCAGCAGCTTGTTGCTAGCGGGGGGCGGGGAGCTGTTTTTT.

The sample holds one count of this clone. This rearrangement joins TRBV29-1 to TRBJ1-1, with 7 bases that match TRBD1. This CDR3 contains 14 residues. The germline gives CDR1 SQVTM, CDR2 ANQGSEA. In nucleotides, the CDR3 is TGCAGTGGACAGGTCGGACAGATGAACACTGAAGCTTTCTTT. Translation: CSGQVGQMNTEAFF.

The rearrangement links TRBV7-6 to TRBJ2-1, with TRBD1 matching 7 bases. The CDR3 is made up of 13 amino acids. Germline assignment: CDR1 SGHVS and CDR2 FNYEAQ. J was trimmed by 9 bases and V by 6 bases; bases with no gene match: 8. The CDR3 DNA reads as TGTGCCAGCAGTTACCGGACAGGCGGTGAGCAGTTCTTC. It yields the protein CASSYRTGGEQFF.

The chain has TRBV7-3 and TRBJ2-3, with TRBD2 identical over 11 bases. V trimming: 3 bases; J trimming: 2 bases; junction bases outside the gene matches: 4. The CDR3 length is 16 residues. Germline V gene sequence: CDR1 SGHTA, CDR2 FQGTGA. The CDR3 region has the DNA TGTGCCAGCAGCTTCCAACTAGCGGGAGACACAGATACGCAGTATTTT. It is translated as CASSFQLAGDTDTQYF.

The rearrangement links TRBV5-4 to TRBJ2-1, with 9 positions matching TRBD2. This CDR3 is 15 amino acids long. Germline V gene sequence: CDR1 SGHNT, CDR2 YYREEE (reference sequence). The junction had 6 bases not matched to a gene; V was cut back by 4 bases and J by 4 bases. The DNA for the CDR3 is TGTGCCAGCAGCCCGGGACTAGCAGATTACAATGAGCAGTTCTTC. Its translation: CASSPGLADYNEQFF.

V usage is TRBV9 and J usage is TRBJ2-6; 8 bases align to TRBD1. Germline values: CDR1 SGDLS, CDR2 YYNGEE. V was clipped by 10 bases and J by 3 bases; unmatched bases: 3. This CDR3 spans 13 amino acids. Here the CDR3 reads CAGQGLGANVLTF. In nucleotides, the CDR3 is TGTGCCGGACAGGGCCTTGGGGCCAACGTCCTGACTTTC.

This chain uses TRBV27 with TRBJ2-2; possibly TRBD2 for D (6 bases). The CDR3 is made up of 15 amino acids. Germline V gene data show CDR1 as MNHEY and CDR2 as SMNVEV (reference sequence). Trimming took off 2 bases at V and 2 bases at J, with 9 bases between the two ends. The CDR3 loop reads CASSLTSLNTGELFF. CDR3 in DNA: TGTGCCAGCAGTTTAACTAGCCTTAACACCGGGGAGCTGTTTTTT.

The chain is built from TRBV27 and TRBJ2-3; 7 bases map to TRBD2. CDR3 size: 15 residues. Losses at the gene ends were 3 bases for V and 4 bases for J; bases not matched to a gene: 7. The germline V gene encodes CDR1 MNHEY and CDR2 SMNVEV (reference sequence). In DNA form, the CDR3 reads TGTGCCAGCAGTTTCTCCAGCGGGACTGCAGATACGCAGTATTTT. Amino acid sequence: CASSFSSGTADTQYF.

The gene calls are TRBV5-4 and TRBJ2-7; 10 positions agree with TRBD1. The CDR3 runs 14 residues. V trimming: 5 bases; J trimming: 4 bases; junction bases outside the gene matches: 6. Germline V gene data show CDR1 as SGHNT and CDR2 as YYREEE (reference sequence). This chain's CDR3 is CASSGDRGPYEQYF. The CDR3 DNA follows: TGTGCCAGCAGTGGAGACAGGGGGCCATACGAGCAGTACTTC. The full variable domain, in which reference TRBV5-4 and TRBJ2-7 provide the parts outside the CDR3, is ETGVTQSPTHLIKTRGQQVTLRCSSQSGHNTVSWYQQALGQGPQFIFQYYREEENGRGNFPPRFSGLQFPNYSSELNVNALELDDSALYLCASSGDRGPYEQYFGPGTRLTVT.

The rearrangement joins TRBV27 to TRBJ2-2; TRBD2 matches at 7 bases. The V gene end was trimmed by 4 bases and the J gene end by 0 bases; junction bases not matched to a gene: 2. The CDR3 is made up of 15 amino acids. Germline CDR1 and CDR2: MNHEY and SMNVEV (reference sequence). In DNA, the CDR3 is TGTGCCAGCAGTTACGGACTAGCGAACACCGGGGAGCTGTTTTTT. This codes for CASSYGLANTGELFF.

V usage is TRBV6-1 and J usage is TRBJ2-3; 10 bases match TRBD2. The V segment lost 5 bases and the J segment 4 bases; nucleotides outside the gene matches: 3. Germline CDR1 and CDR2: MNHNS and SASEGT. This CDR3 is 14 amino acids long. Written as DNA, the CDR3 is TGTGCCAGCAGTCAGCGGGGGGGGCCAGATACGCAGTATTTT. Translated: CASSQRGGPDTQYF.

The chain links TRBV4-2 to TRBJ2-1; 9 bases match TRBD2. The CDR3 runs 16 residues. After removal of 1 base from V and 7 bases from J, the junction contained 8 bases not matched to a gene. Per the germline V gene, CDR1 is LGHNA and CDR2 is YNFKEQ. The CDR3 region has the DNA TGTGCCAGCAGCCAAGGTTCCGCGGGAGGGGGAAATGAGCAGTTCTTC. Encoded protein: CASSQGSAGGGNEQFF.

The V and J genes are TRBV18 and TRBJ2-3, with 8 bases matching TRBD2. J gave up 4 bases and V 1 base, and 10 bases lay outside the gene matches. This CDR3 has 17 residues. In germline, CDR1 is KGHSH, CDR2 LQKENI. CDR3 amino acids: CASSPLGQRGNSDTQYF. DNA for the CDR3: TGTGCCAGCTCACCACTGGGTCAGCGGGGGAATTCAGATACGCAGTATTTT.

The rearrangement links TRBV23-1 to TRBJ1-1, with D possibly being TRBD1 (6 bases). TRBV23-1 belongs to the ORF category, with a function that is uncertain. V was trimmed by 6 bases and J by 3 bases, leaving 14 bases between them. The CDR3 is 14 residues long. The CDR3, as DNA: TGCGCCAGCAGCCAAACAGGGTTGCACACTGAAGCTTTCTTT. Translation: CASSQTGLHTEAFF.

On this clone: An end of the junction differs from the germline gene, which may be a read error. The chain couples TRBV5-6 to TRBJ2-1, with D possibly TRBD2 on 5 matching bases. There are 14 residues in the CDR3. CDR1 is SGHDT and CDR2 is YYEEEE in the germline V gene. The CDR3 here is CARSLGAQYNEQFF. In DNA form, the CDR3 reads TGTGCCAGGAGCTTGGGAGCACAGTACAATGAGCAGTTCTTC.

V gene TRBV6-5 combines with J gene TRBJ1-1; D is unresolved. The germline V gene has CDR1 MNHEY and CDR2 SVGAGI. This CDR3 region has 15 residues. The V gene lost 2 bases and the J gene lost 3 bases, with 13 bases spanning the gap. CDR3 sequence reads: CASSYSRTLDTEAFF. The CDR3 DNA reads TGTGCCAGCAGTTACAGCAGGACTTTAGACACTGAAGCTTTCTTT.

The chain joins TRBV9 to TRBJ1-3, with unresolved D. CDR1 is SGDLS, CDR2 YYNGEE, per germline. This CDR3 comprises 15 residues. V lost 0 bases and J lost 2, with 9 bases in between. The CDR3 is CASSVGEGAGNTIYF. CDR3 DNA sequence: TGTGCCAGCAGCGTAGGGGAGGGCGCTGGAAACACCATATATTTT.

A few counts support this clone. This sequence joins TRBV30 and TRBJ1-5; D not certain. Germline V gene sequence: CDR1 GTSNPN, CDR2 SVGIG (reference sequence). The ends were cut back, 1 base at V and 6 bases at J, with 7 bases in the middle. This CDR3 comprises 12 residues. The CDR3 DNA reads TGTGCCTGGAGTGCGCAGGCTCAGCCCCAGCATTTT. Translating it yields CAWSAQAQPQHF.

This clone was seen a handful of times. The gene calls are TRBV6-6 and TRBJ1-5; 8 bases are a match to TRBD1. CDR1 is MNHNY and CDR2 is SVGAGI in the germline V gene (reference sequence). The CDR3 spans 15 residues. V shed 6 bases, J shed 1 base, and the junction held 5 bases outside the gene matches. The CDR3 nucleotides are TGTGCCAGCAGAGGACAGGGAGGGAGCAATCAGCCCCAGCATTTT. Its translation is CASRGQGGSNQPQHF.

This clone was detected once. The chain joins TRBV11-2 to TRBJ1-2; 7 nucleotides align to TRBD1. The CDR3 sequence is 14 residues long. J was trimmed by 7 bases and V by 5 bases; bases with no gene match: 10. From germline, CDR1 is SGHAT and CDR2 FQNNGV. CDR3 sequence reads: CASSHYRGTGGYTF. In nucleotides, the CDR3 is TGTGCCAGCAGCCATTACAGGGGTACTGGTGGCTACACCTTC.

CDR3 sequence reads: CASSGGLAGGRGSYNEQFF. CDR3 nucleotide sequence: TGTGCCAGCAGCGGAGGACTAGCGGGAGGACGTGGGTCCTACAATGAGCAGTTCTTC. The genes are TRBV7-2 and TRBJ2-1; 14 bases map to TRBD2. The trim removed 5 bases at V and 1 base at J, leaving 10 bases unmatched. In germline, CDR1 is SGHTA, CDR2 FQGNSA. CDR3 length: 19 residues.